A single sample is the source of the 19 T cell receptor beta chains below, sequenced in a study of cytotoxic CD8 clonotypes in ibrutinib-treated CLL. Libraries were prepared by immunoSEQ multiplex PCR; TCRdb keeps only in-frame clonotypes and omits some of them. The sample includes approximately 32,000 clones, about 70% seen only once; the top ten take around 30%. Sequenced material: PBMCs, taken before ibrutinib treatment. The receptors here all came from a human donor with chronic lymphocytic leukemia.

As DNA, the CDR3 is TGCGCCAGCAGCCCGGGACCTAGCTCAGATACGCAGTATTTT. This gives the protein CASSPGPSSDTQYF. The gene calls are TRBV5-1 and TRBJ2-3; D is tentatively TRBD1 or TRBD2 (5 bases each). V dropped 4 bases and J dropped 4 bases, with 13 bases sitting between them. This CDR3 is 14 amino acids long. Germline lookup yields CDR1 SGHRS and CDR2 YFSETQ.

CDR3: CASNTGTAYNEKLFF. The CDR3 bases are TGTGCCAGCAACACCGGGACAGCTTATAATGAAAAACTGTTTTTT. J is TRBJ1-4 and V is TRBV6-1, with TRBD1 identical over 7 bases. The CDR3 is 15 residues long. Germline V CDR1 and CDR2: MNHNS, SASEGT. V was pared by 7 bases and J by 4 bases, with 9 bases of the junction left unmatched.

This chain joins TRBV5-1 and TRBJ2-6; D could derive from TRBD1 or TRBD2 (5 bases each). Looked up from germline, CDR1 is SGHRS and CDR2 is YFSETQ. The CDR3 has 18 residues. V gave up 4 bases and J gave up 2 bases, with 19 bases separating them. In DNA, the CDR3 is TGCGCCAGCAGCCGCGGAAAGGGGACCGTCGCTGGGGCCAACGTCCTGACTTTC. Encoded protein: CASSRGKGTVAGANVLTF.

V gene TRBV28 combines with J gene TRBJ2-3; D is perhaps TRBD2 (5 bases). The CDR3 contains 18 residues. V lost 3 bases and J 1 base, leaving 20 bases between the germline ends. Germline lookup yields CDR1 MDHEN and CDR2 SYDVKM. The CDR3 sequence is CASSFNESGIVGTDTQYF. DNA of the CDR3: TGTGCCAGCAGTTTTAACGAGTCGGGGATCGTGGGCACAGATACGCAGTATTTT. Full variable domain (missing parts from reference TRBV28 and TRBJ2-3): DVKVTQSSRYLVKRTGEKVFLECVQDMDHENMFWYRQDPGLGLRLIYFSYDVKMKEKGDIPEGYSVSREKKERFSLILESASTNQTSMYLCASSFNESGIVGTDTQYFGPGTRLTVL.

The chain employs TRBV5-1 and TRBJ2-2; D uncertain. Germline V gene lookup returns CDR1 SGHRS and CDR2 YFSETQ. CDR3 size: 13 residues. The ends were cut back, 5 bases at V and 3 bases at J, with 8 bases in the middle. In DNA form, the CDR3 reads TGCGCCAGCAGGTTCCAGGACACCGGGGAGCTGTTTTTT. Translated: CASRFQDTGELFF.

This sequence joins TRBV6-6 and TRBJ2-7; D is undetermined. Per the germline V gene, CDR1 is MNHNY and CDR2 is SVGAGI (reference sequence). The CDR3 is 13 amino acids. V shed 5 bases and J shed 2 bases, with 10 bases lying between them. Here the CDR3 reads CASSGVTTYEQYF. In DNA form, the CDR3 reads TGTGCCAGCAGTGGGGTCACCACCTACGAGCAGTACTTC.

This sequence joins TRBV5-1 and TRBJ2-3; the D is unclear. Germline V CDR1 and CDR2: SGHRS, YFSETQ. The V end lost 4 bases, the J end lost 9 bases, and 9 bases lay between the germline ends. This CDR3 region has 11 residues. CDR3 sequence: CASSDTTTQYF. For the CDR3, the DNA is TGCGCCAGCAGCGATACTACGACGCAGTATTTT.

The chain couples TRBV4-1 to TRBJ1-6; unclear D gene. With 1 base removed from V and 9 bases from J, the gap between germline ends came to 16 bases. There are 16 residues in the CDR3. CDR1 is MGHRA and CDR2 is YSYEKL in the germline V gene. The DNA of the CDR3 is TGCGCCAGCAGCCAAGCCTACAGTCGAACCCCTTCACCCCTCCACTTT. This encodes CASSQAYSRTPSPLHF.

This clone showed up just once. The rearrangement uses TRBV27 and TRBJ1-5; 8 bases align to TRBD1. J was trimmed by 5 bases and V by 6 bases; bases with no gene match: 9. The CDR3 loop spans 15 amino acids. CDR1 is MNHEY and CDR2 is SMNVEV in the germline V gene (reference sequence). CDR3 nucleotides: TGTGCCAGCAGAAAAGGACCAGGGGGCGATCAGCCCCAGCATTTT. Encoded protein: CASRKGPGGDQPQHF.

The chain carries TRBV7-2 and TRBJ1-2; 7 nucleotides align to TRBD1. The CDR3 consists of 16 residues. The V and J ends lost 4 bases and 5 bases, in that order; junction bases with no gene match: 13. Germline CDR1 reads SGHTA; CDR2 reads FQGNSA. In nucleotides, the CDR3 is TGTGCCAGCAGCTCGCAACGGGACAGAAAGATGTATGGCTACACCTTC. Translating gives CASSSQRDRKMYGYTF. The full variable domain, with the rest looked up from reference TRBV7-2 and TRBJ1-2, is GAGVSQSPSNKVTEKGKDVELRCDPISGHTALYWYRQSLGQGLEFLIYFQGNSAPDKSGLPSDRFSAERTGGSVSTLTIQRTQQEDSAVYLCASSSQRDRKMYGYTFGSGTRLTVV.

The chain employs TRBV12-5 and TRBJ2-7; 7 nucleotides agree with TRBD2. Looked up from germline, CDR1 is LGHNT and CDR2 is FRNRAP. V shed 4 bases, J shed 4 bases, and the junction held 7 bases outside the gene matches. The CDR3 spans 14 residues. The CDR3 reads CASGSAGERYEQYF. DNA of the CDR3: TGTGCTAGTGGTTCCGCGGGAGAAAGGTACGAGCAGTACTTC.

The chain uses TRBV30 and TRBJ2-2; D is perhaps TRBD1 (6 bases). The germline V gene has CDR1 GTSNPN and CDR2 SVGIG (reference sequence). This CDR3 has 14 amino acids. The V end was cut by 4 bases, the J end by 4 bases, with 13 bases between. CDR3 in amino acids: CAWKPGTTTGELFF. The CDR3 DNA sequence: TGTGCCTGGAAGCCCGGGACAACCACCGGGGAGCTGTTTTTT.

This clone is medium-sized in the sample. The rearrangement links TRBV13 to TRBJ2-7; the D gene is possibly TRBD2 (6 bases). Germline values: CDR1 PRHDT, CDR2 FYEKMQ (reference sequence). The CDR3 is 15 amino acids. Between the trimmed V and J ends, which lost 5 bases and 0 bases, there was a span of 14 bases. DNA for the CDR3: TGTGCCAGCAGCCCTTTTGGGGGGAACTCCTACGAGCAGTACTTC. This codes for CASSPFGGNSYEQYF.

The chain joins TRBV6-5 to TRBJ2-5; TRBD2 matches at 12 bases. Unmatched junction bases numbered 5, after V lost 4 bases and J lost 5 bases. The CDR3 covers 15 residues. Germline V CDR1 and CDR2: MNHEY, SVGAGI. The CDR3 bases are TGTGCCAGCAGTTTCACTAGCGGGGGGCTGGAGACCCAGTACTTC. Translation gives CASSFTSGGLETQYF.

This chain uses TRBV5-6 with TRBJ1-5; no reliable D call. Looked up from germline, CDR1 is SGHDT and CDR2 is YYEEEE. Trimming took off 3 bases at V and 6 bases at J, with 7 bases between the two ends. The CDR3 contains 12 residues. The CDR3 DNA reads as TGTGCCAGCAGCTGGGGAAGTCAGCCCCAGCATTTT. Translated, it gives CASSWGSQPQHF. The variable domain in full, completed from reference TRBV5-6 and TRBJ1-5, reads DAGVTQSPTHLIKTRGQQVTLRCSPKSGHDTVSWYQQALGQGPQFIFQYYEEEERQRGNFPDRFSGHQFPNYSSELNVNALLLGDSALYLCASSWGSQPQHFGDGTRLSIL.

CDR3 sequence: CASSLGTEWRIGLETQYF. For the CDR3, the DNA is TGTGCCAGCAGCTTAGGGACGGAATGGAGAATAGGTCTGGAGACCCAGTACTTC. V gene TRBV7-2 combines with J gene TRBJ2-5; D gene ambiguous. The V gene lost 1 base and the J gene lost 5 bases, with 23 bases spanning the gap. CDR1 is SGHTA and CDR2 is FQGNSA in the germline V gene. There are 18 residues in the CDR3.

The chain couples TRBV6-5 to TRBJ2-3; D gene ambiguous. The V and J ends lost 0 bases and 1 base respectively, with 8 bases between them. The germline CDR1 and CDR2 sequences are MNHEY and SVGAGI. This CDR3 is built from 15 residues. CDR3 residues: CASSYSSSGTDTQYF. The DNA of the CDR3 is TGTGCCAGCAGTTACTCGTCTTCAGGCACAGATACGCAGTATTTT.

This chain links TRBV6-1 with TRBJ1-1, with TRBD1 matching 7 bases. V shed 3 bases and J 11 bases; nucleotides not matched to a gene: 9. CDR3 length: 13 residues. Germline values: CDR1 MNHNS, CDR2 SASEGT. CDR3 sequence: CASSEQGQLKAFF. CDR3 nucleotide sequence: TGTGCCAGCAGTGAGCAGGGACAGTTGAAGGCTTTCTTT.

CDR3 nucleotide sequence: TGTGCCAGTAGTATAACCCACCTCTACGAGCAGTACTTC. As protein: CASSITHLYEQYF. V gene TRBV19 combines with J gene TRBJ2-7; D not certain. V lost 2 bases to trimming and J lost 3 bases, with 8 bases between them. The CDR3 is 13 residues long. CDR1 is LNHDA and CDR2 is SQIVND in the germline V gene (reference sequence).